These 16 T cell receptor beta chains were sequenced from one sample in a study of neurological immune-mediated disorders. TCRdb re-analysed the 5' RACE reads in MiXCR, keeping a single row per CDR3 protein. Here the sample spans under 90,000 distinct CDR3 sequences, about 9.5% being singletons. Sequenced: PBMCs. These receptors were collected from a man aged 50 to 60 in good health.

This clonotype was found many times. This chain connects TRBV7-9 to TRBJ2-2; D uncertain. The CDR3 runs to 11 residues. Deletions cut 5 bases from V and 6 bases from J, with 4 bases between. Germline-derived CDR1 and CDR2 are SEHNR and FQNEAQ (reference sequence). The CDR3 DNA sequence: TGTGCCAGCAGCCCCCCCGGGGAGCTGTTTTTT. Its translation is CASSPPGELFF.

This clonotype has just a few counts. This sequence joins TRBV11-1 and TRBJ2-7; D not certain. The CDR3 contains 11 residues. Deletions cut 5 bases from V and 4 bases from J, with 6 bases between. The germline V gene encodes CDR1 SGHAT and CDR2 FQDESV (reference sequence). CDR3 in DNA: TGTGCCAGCAGCAACCAGTACGAGCAGTACTTC. It codes for CASSNQYEQYF.

This clonotype was recorded at least ten times. The chain has TRBV18 and TRBJ2-3, with 12 bases identical to TRBD2. The germline gives CDR1 KGHSH, CDR2 LQKENI. J lost 3 bases, V lost 8 bases, and 3 bases had no gene match. The CDR3 loop spans 14 amino acids. CDR3 protein: CASTGTSGTDTQYF. CDR3 DNA sequence: TGTGCCAGCACTGGGACTAGCGGGACAGATACGCAGTATTTT.

This clonotype showed up many times. The CDR3 spells CAISESYVSYGYTF. As DNA, the CDR3 is TGTGCCATCAGTGAGTCGTACGTCAGCTATGGCTACACCTTC. The chain employs TRBV10-3 and TRBJ1-2; D is uncertain. Germline V CDR1 and CDR2: ENHRY, SYGVKD. The CDR3 runs 14 residues. Deletions cut 0 bases from V and 4 bases from J, with 9 bases between.

This clonotype showed up many times. V is TRBV5-1 and J is TRBJ2-2, with 8 nucleotides matching TRBD1. The CDR3 runs 16 residues. Germline trimming cut 3 bases from V and 7 bases from J; bases unmatched to any gene: 11. CDR1 and CDR2 from the germline V gene are SGHRS and YFSETQ. The CDR3 reads CASSYDPTGDSGELFF. The DNA of the CDR3 is TGCGCCAGCAGCTACGACCCGACAGGGGATAGCGGGGAGCTGTTTTTT.

This clonotype has ten or more counts. This sequence joins TRBV5-1 and TRBJ1-3; D gene unclear. Germline V lookup: CDR1 SGHRS, CDR2 YFSETQ. This CDR3 is built from 18 residues. Trimming left V 0 bases short and J 0 bases short, with 16 bases between. The CDR3 region is CASSLAAGRSSSGNTIYF. The CDR3 nucleotides are TGCGCCAGCAGCTTGGCCGCCGGGAGAAGTAGCTCTGGAAACACCATATATTTT.

This clonotype was recorded many times. This chain uses TRBV12-3 or TRBV12-4 with TRBJ2-5, with D possibly matching TRBD2 (5 bases). The ends were cut back, 4 bases at V and 5 bases at J, with 11 bases in the middle. The CDR3 spans 13 residues. CDR3 in amino acids: CASSSMRRETQYF. As DNA, the CDR3 is TGTGCCAGCAGTTCTATGAGGAGGGAGACCCAGTACTTC.

This clonotype occurred many times. The V gene is TRBV7-2, the J gene TRBJ1-2; 7 nucleotides agree with TRBD1. There are 14 residues in the CDR3. CDR1 is SGHTA, CDR2 FQGNSA, per germline. Losses at the gene ends were 5 bases for V and 4 bases for J; bases not matched to a gene: 7. CDR3 in DNA: TGTGCCAGCAGCCAAAGACAGGGCCCCTATGGCTACACCTTC. Protein sequence: CASSQRQGPYGYTF. The full variable domain, in which reference TRBV7-2 and TRBJ1-2 provide the parts outside the CDR3, is GAGVSQSPSNKVTEKGKDVELRCDPISGHTALYWYRQSLGQGLEFLIYFQGNSAPDKSGLPSDRFSAERTGGSVSTLTIQRTQQEDSAVYLCASSQRQGPYGYTFGSGTRLTVV.

This clonotype was observed at least ten times. V and J are TRBV7-2 and TRBJ1-3; no clear D. V was trimmed by 5 bases and J by 0 bases, leaving 8 bases between them. Germline V gene lookup returns CDR1 SGHTA and CDR2 FQGNSA. This CDR3 is 14 amino acids long. CDR3 residues: CASSRRVSGNTIYF. In nucleotides, the CDR3 is TGTGCCAGCAGCAGGCGCGTCTCTGGAAACACCATATATTTT.

This chain links TRBV20-1 with TRBJ1-1; 8 bases agree with TRBD1. The CDR3 is 14 residues long. Germline CDR1 reads DFQATT; CDR2 reads SNEGSKA (reference sequence). J lost 4 bases, V lost 3 bases, and 7 bases had no gene match. The CDR3 here is CSARLGTGRTEAFF. The CDR3 DNA reads as TGCAGTGCTAGGCTAGGGACAGGTCGCACTGAAGCTTTCTTT.

This clonotype was seen repeatedly, ten times or more. V is TRBV6-5 and J is TRBJ2-2; D might be TRBD1 or TRBD2, each matching 5 bases. V was trimmed by 11 bases and J by 0 bases, leaving 7 bases between them. Germline V gene lookup returns CDR1 MNHEY and CDR2 SVGAGI. The CDR3 is 12 amino acids. CDR3 in DNA: TGTGCCGGGGGAACGAACACCGGGGAGCTGTTTTTT. The encoded protein is CAGGTNTGELFF.

This clonotype has at least ten counts. The chain recombines TRBV12-3 or TRBV12-4 with TRBJ2-3, with TRBD2 as a possible D gene (6 bases). The CDR3 extends over 12 amino acids. V lost 8 bases, J lost 4 bases, and 10 bases lay in between. The CDR3 sequence is CASVREADTQYF. In DNA, the CDR3 is TGTGCCAGCGTCAGGGAGGCAGATACGCAGTATTTT.

This clonotype was found a few times. The chain combines TRBV6-2 or TRBV6-3 with TRBJ2-3, with unresolved D. The CDR3 consists of 12 residues. Germline CDR1 is MNHEY and CDR2 is SVGEGT. V was trimmed by 8 bases and J by 0 bases, leaving 6 bases between them. The CDR3 sequence: CASGHSTDTQYF. DNA of the CDR3: TGTGCCAGCGGTCATAGCACAGATACGCAGTATTTT.

The sample holds many counts of this clonotype. V gene TRBV28 combines with J gene TRBJ2-3; the D is unclear. The CDR3 loop spans 13 amino acids. Germline V gene sequence: CDR1 MDHEN, CDR2 SYDVKM. The V gene lost 7 bases and the J gene lost 3 bases, with 11 bases spanning the gap. The CDR3 nucleotides read TGTGCCAGCACCCACCCCGGAACAGATACGCAGTATTTT. The encoded protein is CASTHPGTDTQYF.

The chain employs TRBV28 and TRBJ2-5; TRBD2 matches 11 bases. V was pared by 5 bases and J by 0 bases, with 2 bases of the junction left unmatched. Germline V CDR1 and CDR2: MDHEN, SYDVKM. This CDR3 region has 15 residues. As DNA, the CDR3 is TGTGCCAGCAGTATGGGACTAGCGGACCAAGAGACCCAGTACTTC. Translated: CASSMGLADQETQYF.

At least ten counts were recorded for this clonotype. V usage is TRBV12-3 or TRBV12-4 and J usage is TRBJ1-2; TRBD1 is a possible D gene (6 bases). CDR3 length: 12 amino acids. Trimming took 5 bases from V and 9 from J, leaving 13 bases between them. Here the CDR3 DNA reads TGTGCCAGCAGTCCCCACAGGGAAAGCTACACCTTC. Encoded protein: CASSPHRESYTF.